This TCR beta chain was profiled in a study of T cell responses to AZD1222 COVID-19 vaccine. Study-level findings and limits: At 160-218 and 743-854, vaccine-associated CD4 TCRs were dominant, and they spanned spike.

This table comes from immunoSEQ multiplex PCR, and its TCRdb copy is limited to in-frame clones, with some not included. The repertoire holds about 130,000 clones, with 80% to 90% as singletons. With regard to this clone: Its cognate antigen is unknown.

V trimming: 4 bases; J trimming: 0 bases; junction bases outside the gene matches: 15. CDR1 SGHRS and CDR2 YFSETQ come from the germline V gene. This CDR3 has 18 amino acids. This specimen was peripheral blood, taken on day 0 of AZD1222 vaccination. The rearrangement uses TRBV5-1 and TRBJ1-2; 7 nucleotides agree with TRBD1. The receptor's source is an adult in good health. DNA of the CDR3: TGCGCCAGCAGCAGCTACCCTACCCGACAGGGAACTAACTATGGCTACACCTTC. Translating it yields CASSSYPTRQGTNYGYTF.